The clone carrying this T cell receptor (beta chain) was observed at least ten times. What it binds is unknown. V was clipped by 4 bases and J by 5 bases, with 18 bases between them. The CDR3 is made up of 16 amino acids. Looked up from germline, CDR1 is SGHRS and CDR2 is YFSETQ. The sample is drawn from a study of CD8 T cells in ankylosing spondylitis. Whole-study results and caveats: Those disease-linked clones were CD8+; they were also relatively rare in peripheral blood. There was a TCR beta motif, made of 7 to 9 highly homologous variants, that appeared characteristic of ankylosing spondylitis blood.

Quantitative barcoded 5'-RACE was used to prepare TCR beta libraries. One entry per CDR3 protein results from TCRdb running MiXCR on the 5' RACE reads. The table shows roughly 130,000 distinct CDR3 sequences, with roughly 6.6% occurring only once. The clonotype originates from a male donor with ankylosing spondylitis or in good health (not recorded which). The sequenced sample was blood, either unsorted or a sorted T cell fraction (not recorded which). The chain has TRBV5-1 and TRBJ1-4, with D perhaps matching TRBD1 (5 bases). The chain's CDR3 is CASSRNNPDTNEKLFF. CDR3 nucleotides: TGCGCCAGCAGCAGGAATAACCCGGACACCAATGAAAAACTGTTTTTT.